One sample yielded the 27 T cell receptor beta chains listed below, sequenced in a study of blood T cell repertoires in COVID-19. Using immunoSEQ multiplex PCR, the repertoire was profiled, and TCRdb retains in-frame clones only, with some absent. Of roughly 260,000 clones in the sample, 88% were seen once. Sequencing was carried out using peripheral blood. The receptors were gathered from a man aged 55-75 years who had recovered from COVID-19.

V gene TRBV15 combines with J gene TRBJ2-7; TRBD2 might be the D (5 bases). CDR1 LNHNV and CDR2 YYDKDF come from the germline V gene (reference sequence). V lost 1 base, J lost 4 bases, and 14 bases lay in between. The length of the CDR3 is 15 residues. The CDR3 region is CATSRGGSPGYEQYF. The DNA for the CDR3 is TGTGCCACCAGCAGAGGTGGCAGCCCGGGGTACGAGCAGTACTTC.

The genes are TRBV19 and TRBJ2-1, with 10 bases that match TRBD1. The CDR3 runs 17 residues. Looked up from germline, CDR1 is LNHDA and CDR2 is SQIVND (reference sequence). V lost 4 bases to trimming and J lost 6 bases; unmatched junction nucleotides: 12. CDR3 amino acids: CASSRGLGDRGTNEQFF. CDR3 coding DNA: TGTGCCAGTAGTAGGGGGTTGGGGGACAGGGGCACCAATGAGCAGTTCTTC.

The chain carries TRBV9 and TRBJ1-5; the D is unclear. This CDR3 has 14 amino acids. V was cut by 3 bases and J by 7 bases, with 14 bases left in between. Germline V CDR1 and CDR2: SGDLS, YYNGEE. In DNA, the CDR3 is TGTGCCAGCAGCGCAAGAAGGGAGGGCCAGCCCCAGCATTTT. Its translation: CASSARREGQPQHF.

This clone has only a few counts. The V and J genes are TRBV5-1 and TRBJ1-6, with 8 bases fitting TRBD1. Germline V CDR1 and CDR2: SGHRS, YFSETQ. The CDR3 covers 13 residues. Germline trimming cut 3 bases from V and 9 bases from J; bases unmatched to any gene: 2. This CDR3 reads CASSSGGVSPLHF. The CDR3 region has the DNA TGCGCCAGCAGCTCAGGGGGCGTTTCACCCCTCCACTTT.

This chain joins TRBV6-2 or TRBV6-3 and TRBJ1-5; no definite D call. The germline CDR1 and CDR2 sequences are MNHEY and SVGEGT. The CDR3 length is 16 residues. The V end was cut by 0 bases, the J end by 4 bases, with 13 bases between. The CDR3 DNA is TGTGCCAGCAGTTACTCTCTCGTCTCTATTAATCAGCCCCAGCATTTT. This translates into CASSYSLVSINQPQHF.

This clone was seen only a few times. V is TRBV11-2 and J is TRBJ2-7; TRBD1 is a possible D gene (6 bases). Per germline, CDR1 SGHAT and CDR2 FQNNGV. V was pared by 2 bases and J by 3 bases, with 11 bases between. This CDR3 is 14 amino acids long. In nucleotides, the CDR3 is TGTGCCAGCAGCTTAAACTCACAGGGCTACGAGCAGTACTTC. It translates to CASSLNSQGYEQYF. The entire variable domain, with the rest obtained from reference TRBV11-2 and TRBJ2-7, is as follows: EAGVAQSPRYKIIEKRQSVAFWCNPISGHATLYWYQQILGQGPKLLIQFQNNGVVDDSQLPKDRFSAERLKGVDSTLKIQPAKLEDSAVYLCASSLNSQGYEQYFGPGTRLTVT.

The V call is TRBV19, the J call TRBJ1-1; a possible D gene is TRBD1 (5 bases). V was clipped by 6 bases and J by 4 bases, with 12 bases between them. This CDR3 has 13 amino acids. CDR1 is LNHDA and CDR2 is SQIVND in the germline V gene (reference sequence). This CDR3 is CASRDDRGTEAFF. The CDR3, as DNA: TGTGCCAGTAGGGACGACAGAGGCACTGAAGCTTTCTTT.

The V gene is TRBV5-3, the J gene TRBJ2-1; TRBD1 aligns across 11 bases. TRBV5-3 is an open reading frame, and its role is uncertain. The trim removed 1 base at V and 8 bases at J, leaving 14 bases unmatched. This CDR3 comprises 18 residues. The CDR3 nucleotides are TGTGCCAGAAGCTTGAAGACTAAGTGGACAGGGGGCTTACATGAGCAGTTCTTC. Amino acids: CARSLKTKWTGGLHEQFF.

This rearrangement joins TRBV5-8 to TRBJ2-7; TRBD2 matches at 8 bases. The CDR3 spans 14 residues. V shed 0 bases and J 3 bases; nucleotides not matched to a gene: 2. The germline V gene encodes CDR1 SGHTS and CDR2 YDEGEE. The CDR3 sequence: CASSLVAGGYEQYF. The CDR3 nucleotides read TGTGCCAGCAGCTTGGTGGCGGGGGGCTACGAGCAGTACTTC.

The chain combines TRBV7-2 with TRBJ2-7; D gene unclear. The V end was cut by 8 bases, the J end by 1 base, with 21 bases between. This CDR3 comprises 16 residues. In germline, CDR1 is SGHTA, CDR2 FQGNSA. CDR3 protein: CASLSSFSASSYEQYF. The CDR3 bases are TGTGCCAGCCTATCTTCGTTTTCAGCGTCATCCTACGAGCAGTACTTC.

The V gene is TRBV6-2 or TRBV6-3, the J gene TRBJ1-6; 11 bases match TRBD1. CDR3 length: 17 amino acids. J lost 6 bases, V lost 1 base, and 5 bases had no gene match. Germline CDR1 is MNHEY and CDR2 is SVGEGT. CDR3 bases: TGTGCCAGCAGTTACTTCGGGACAGGGGGAGGTAATTCACCCCTCCACTTT. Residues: CASSYFGTGGGNSPLHF.

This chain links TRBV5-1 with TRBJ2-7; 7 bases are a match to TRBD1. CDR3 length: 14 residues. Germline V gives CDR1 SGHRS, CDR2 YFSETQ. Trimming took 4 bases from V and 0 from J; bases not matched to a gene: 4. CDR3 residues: CASSPGDSSYEQYF. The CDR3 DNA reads TGCGCCAGCAGCCCCGGGGACAGCTCCTACGAGCAGTACTTC.

As DNA, the CDR3 is TGCGCCAGCAGCACGACAGGGTTCGGGGCCAAAAACATTCAGTACTTC. Protein: CASSTTGFGAKNIQYF. The rearrangement uses TRBV5-1 and TRBJ2-4; TRBD1 matches at 7 bases. V shed 4 bases and J 1 base; nucleotides not matched to a gene: 8. CDR1 and CDR2 (germline): SGHRS, YFSETQ. The CDR3 is made up of 16 amino acids.

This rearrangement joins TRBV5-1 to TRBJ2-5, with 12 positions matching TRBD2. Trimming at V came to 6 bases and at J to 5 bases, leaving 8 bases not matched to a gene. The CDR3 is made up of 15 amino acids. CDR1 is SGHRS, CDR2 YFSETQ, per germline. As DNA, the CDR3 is TGCGCCAGCAAGGCTAGCGGGGGGGCCCAGGAGACCCAGTACTTC. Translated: CASKASGGAQETQYF.

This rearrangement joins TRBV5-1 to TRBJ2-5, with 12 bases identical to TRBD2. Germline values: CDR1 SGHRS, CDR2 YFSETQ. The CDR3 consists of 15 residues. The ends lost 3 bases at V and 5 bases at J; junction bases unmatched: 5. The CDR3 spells CASSSLAGGLETQYF. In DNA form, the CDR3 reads TGCGCCAGCAGCTCACTAGCGGGGGGTTTGGAGACCCAGTACTTC.

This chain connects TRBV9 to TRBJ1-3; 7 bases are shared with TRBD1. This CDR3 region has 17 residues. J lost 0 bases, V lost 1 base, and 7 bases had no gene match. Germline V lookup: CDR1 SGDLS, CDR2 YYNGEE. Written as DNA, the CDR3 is TGTGCCAGCAGCGTATTAGGGGGCGAGAGCTCTGGAAACACCATATATTTT. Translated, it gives CASSVLGGESSGNTIYF.

CDR3 region: CAISVSPNYGYTF. The CDR3 nucleotides read TGTGCCATCAGTGTGAGCCCTAACTATGGCTACACCTTC. The chain couples TRBV10-3 to TRBJ1-2, with D unclear. This CDR3 spans 13 amino acids. V was pared by 4 bases and J by 0 bases, with 6 bases between. The germline V gene has CDR1 ENHRY and CDR2 SYGVKD.

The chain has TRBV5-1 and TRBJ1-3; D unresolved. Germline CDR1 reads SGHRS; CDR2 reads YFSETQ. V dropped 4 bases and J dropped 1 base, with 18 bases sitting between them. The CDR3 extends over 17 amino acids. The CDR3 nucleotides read TGCGCCAGCAGCCTGGGATCCGGGGTTAATTCTGGAAACACCATATATTTT. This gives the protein CASSLGSGVNSGNTIYF.

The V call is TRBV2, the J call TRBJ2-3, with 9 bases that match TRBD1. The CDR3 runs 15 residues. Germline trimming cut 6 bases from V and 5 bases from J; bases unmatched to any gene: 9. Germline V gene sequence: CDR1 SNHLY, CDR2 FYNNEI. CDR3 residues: CASSSRDRVKDTQYF. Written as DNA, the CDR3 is TGTGCCAGCAGCTCTCGGGACAGGGTAAAAGATACGCAGTATTTT.

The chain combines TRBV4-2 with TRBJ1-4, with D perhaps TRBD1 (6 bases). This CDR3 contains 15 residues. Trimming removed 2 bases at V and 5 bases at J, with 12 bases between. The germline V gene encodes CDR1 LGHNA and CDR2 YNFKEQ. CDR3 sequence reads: CASSQQGSQNEKLFF. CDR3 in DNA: TGTGCCAGCAGCCAACAGGGGTCCCAAAATGAAAAACTGTTTTTT.

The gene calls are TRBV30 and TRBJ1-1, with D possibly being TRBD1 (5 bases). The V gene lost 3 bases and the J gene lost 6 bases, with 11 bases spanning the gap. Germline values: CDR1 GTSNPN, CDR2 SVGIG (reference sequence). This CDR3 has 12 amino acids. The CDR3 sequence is CAWSPGRAEAFF. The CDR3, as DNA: TGTGCCTGGAGCCCAGGGCGCGCTGAAGCTTTCTTT.

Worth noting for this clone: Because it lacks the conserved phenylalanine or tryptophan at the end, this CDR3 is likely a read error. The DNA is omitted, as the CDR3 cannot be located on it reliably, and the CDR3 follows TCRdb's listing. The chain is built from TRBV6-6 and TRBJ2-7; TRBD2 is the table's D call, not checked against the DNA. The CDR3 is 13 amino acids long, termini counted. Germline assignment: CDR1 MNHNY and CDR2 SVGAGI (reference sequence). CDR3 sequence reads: CASSYSLAGAHPI.

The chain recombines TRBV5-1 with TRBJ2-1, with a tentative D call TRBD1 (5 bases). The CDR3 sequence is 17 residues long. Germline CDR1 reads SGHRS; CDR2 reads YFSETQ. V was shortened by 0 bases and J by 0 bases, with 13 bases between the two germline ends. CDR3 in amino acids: CASSLEGLKSSYNEQFF. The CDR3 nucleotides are TGCGCCAGCAGCTTGGAGGGGCTAAAGAGCTCCTACAATGAGCAGTTCTTC.

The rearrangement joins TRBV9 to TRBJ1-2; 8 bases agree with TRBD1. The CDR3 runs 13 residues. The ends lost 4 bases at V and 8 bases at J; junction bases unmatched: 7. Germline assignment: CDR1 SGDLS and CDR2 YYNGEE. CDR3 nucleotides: TGTGCCAGCAGCCTACAGGGGGGACGCGGCTACACCTTC. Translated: CASSLQGGRGYTF.

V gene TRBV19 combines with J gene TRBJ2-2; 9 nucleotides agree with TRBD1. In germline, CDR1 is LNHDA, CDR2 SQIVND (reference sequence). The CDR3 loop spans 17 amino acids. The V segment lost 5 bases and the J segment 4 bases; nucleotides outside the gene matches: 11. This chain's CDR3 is CASSYGTGFLSTGELFF. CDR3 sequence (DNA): TGTGCCAGTAGTTATGGGACAGGGTTTCTGAGCACCGGGGAGCTGTTTTTT. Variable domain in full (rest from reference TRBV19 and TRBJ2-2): DGGITQSPKYLFRKEGQNVTLSCEQNLNHDAMYWYRQDPGQGLRLIYYSQIVNDFQKGDIAEGYSVSREKKESFPLTVTSAQKNPTAFYLCASSYGTGFLSTGELFFGEGSRLTVL.

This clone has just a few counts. The CDR3 loop is CAWSVLSNTGELFF. The CDR3, as DNA: TGTGCCTGGAGTGTACTCTCGAACACCGGGGAGCTGTTTTTT. The chain recombines TRBV30 with TRBJ2-2; D unclear. Germline lookup yields CDR1 GTSNPN and CDR2 SVGIG (reference sequence). The CDR3 loop spans 14 amino acids. Trimming left V 0 bases short and J 0 bases short, with 5 bases between.

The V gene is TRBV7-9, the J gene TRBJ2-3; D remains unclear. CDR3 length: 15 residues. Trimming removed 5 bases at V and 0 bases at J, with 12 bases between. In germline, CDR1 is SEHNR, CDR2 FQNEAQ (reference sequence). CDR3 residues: CASSPYLTSTDTQYF. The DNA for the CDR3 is TGTGCCAGCAGCCCGTATCTTACTAGCACAGATACGCAGTATTTT.